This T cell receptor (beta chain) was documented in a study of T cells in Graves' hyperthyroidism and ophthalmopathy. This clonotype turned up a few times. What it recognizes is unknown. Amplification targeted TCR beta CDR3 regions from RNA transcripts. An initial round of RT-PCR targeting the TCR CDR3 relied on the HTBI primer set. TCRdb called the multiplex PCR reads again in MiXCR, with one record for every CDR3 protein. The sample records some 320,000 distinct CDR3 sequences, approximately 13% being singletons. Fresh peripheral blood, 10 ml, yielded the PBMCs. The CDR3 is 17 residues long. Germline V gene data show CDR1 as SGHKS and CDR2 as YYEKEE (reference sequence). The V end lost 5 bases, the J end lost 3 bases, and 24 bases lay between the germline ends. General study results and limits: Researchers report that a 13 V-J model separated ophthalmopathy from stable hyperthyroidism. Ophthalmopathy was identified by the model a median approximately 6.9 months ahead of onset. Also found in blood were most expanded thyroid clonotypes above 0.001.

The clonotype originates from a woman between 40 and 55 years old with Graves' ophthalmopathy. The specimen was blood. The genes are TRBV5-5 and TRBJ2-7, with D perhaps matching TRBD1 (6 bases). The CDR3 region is CASSYRFSGVLHYEQYF. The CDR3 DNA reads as TGTGCCAGCAGTTACCGGTTTTCAGGGGTATTGCACTACGAGCAGTACTTC.